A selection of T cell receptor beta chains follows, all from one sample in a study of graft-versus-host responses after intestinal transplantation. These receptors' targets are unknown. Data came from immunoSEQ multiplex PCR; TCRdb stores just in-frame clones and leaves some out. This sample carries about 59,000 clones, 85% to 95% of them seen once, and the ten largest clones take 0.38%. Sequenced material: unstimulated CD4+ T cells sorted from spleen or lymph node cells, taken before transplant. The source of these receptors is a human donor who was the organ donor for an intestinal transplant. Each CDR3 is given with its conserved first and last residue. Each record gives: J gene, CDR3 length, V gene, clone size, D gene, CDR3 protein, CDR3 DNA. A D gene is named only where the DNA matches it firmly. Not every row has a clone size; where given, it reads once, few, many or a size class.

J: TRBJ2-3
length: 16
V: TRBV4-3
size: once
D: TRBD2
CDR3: CASSAGLAGGEDTQYF
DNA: TGCGCCAGCTCCGCGGGACTAGCGGGGGGCGAGGATACGCAGTATTTT

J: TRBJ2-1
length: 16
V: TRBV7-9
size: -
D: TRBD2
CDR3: CASSPQRGGPHNEQFF
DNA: TGTGCCAGCAGCCCTCAGCGGGGGGGACCCCACAATGAGCAGTTCTTC

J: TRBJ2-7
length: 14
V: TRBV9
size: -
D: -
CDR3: CASSPSPGGGEQYF
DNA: TGTGCCAGCAGCCCAAGTCCGGGGGGCGGCGAGCAGTACTTC

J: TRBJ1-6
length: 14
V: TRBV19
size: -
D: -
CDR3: CASSQGIPSSPLHF
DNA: TGTGCCAGTAGCCAAGGTATTCCTTCATCACCCCTCCACTTT

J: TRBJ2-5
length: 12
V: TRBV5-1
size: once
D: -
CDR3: CASSGSRQVLYF
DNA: TGCGCCAGCAGCGGATCGCGACAGGTGTTGTACTTC

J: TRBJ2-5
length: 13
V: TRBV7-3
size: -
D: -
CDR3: CASSSGWGETQYF
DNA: TGTGCCAGCAGCTCAGGGTGGGGAGAGACCCAGTACTTC

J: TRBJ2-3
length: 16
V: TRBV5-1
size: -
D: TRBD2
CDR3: CASSLPLAGNTDTQYF
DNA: TGCGCCAGCAGCTTGCCGCTAGCGGGGAACACAGATACGCAGTATTTT

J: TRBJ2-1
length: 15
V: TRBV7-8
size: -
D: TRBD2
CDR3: CASSSTSGGYNEQFF
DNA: TGTGCCAGCAGCTCAACTAGCGGGGGATACAATGAGCAGTTCTTC

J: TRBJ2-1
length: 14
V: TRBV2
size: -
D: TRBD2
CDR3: CASSERTSVNEQFF
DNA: TGTGCCAGCAGTGAGCGGACTAGCGTCAATGAGCAGTTCTTC

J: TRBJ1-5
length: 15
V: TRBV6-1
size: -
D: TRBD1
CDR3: CASRAGQAYNQPQHF
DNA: TGTGCCAGCAGGGCGGGACAGGCCTACAATCAGCCCCAGCATTTT

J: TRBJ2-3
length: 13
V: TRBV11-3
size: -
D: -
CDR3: CASSLGGTDTQYF
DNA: TGTGCCAGCAGCTTAGGGGGCACAGATACGCAGTATTTT

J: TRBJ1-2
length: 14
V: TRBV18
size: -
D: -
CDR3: CASFPSSVNYGYTF
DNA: TGTGCCAGCTTCCCCTCCTCTGTCAACTATGGCTACACCTTC

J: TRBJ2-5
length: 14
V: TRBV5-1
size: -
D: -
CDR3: CASSASWPQETQYF
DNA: TGCGCCAGCAGCGCTTCTTGGCCCCAAGAGACCCAGTACTTC

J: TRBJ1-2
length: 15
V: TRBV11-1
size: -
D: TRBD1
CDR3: CASSPSTGKGYGYTF
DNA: TGTGCCAGCAGCCCCTCGACAGGGAAAGGCTATGGCTACACCTTC

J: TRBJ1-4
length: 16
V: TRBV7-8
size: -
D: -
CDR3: CASSLGSVGDYEKLFF
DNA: TGTGCCAGCAGCTTAGGCTCGGTAGGGGATTATGAAAAACTGTTTTTT

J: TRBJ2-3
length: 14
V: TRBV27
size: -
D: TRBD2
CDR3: CASSYSGGADTQYF
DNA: TGTGCCAGCAGTTACAGCGGGGGCGCAGATACGCAGTATTTT

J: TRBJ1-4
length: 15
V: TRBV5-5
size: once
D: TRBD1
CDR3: CASSLEDRGNEKLFF
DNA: TGTGCCAGCAGCTTGGAAGACAGGGGGAATGAAAAACTGTTTTTT

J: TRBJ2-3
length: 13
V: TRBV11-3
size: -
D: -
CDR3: CASSPGGRDTQYF
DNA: TGTGCCAGCAGCCCGGGGGGCCGGGATACGCAGTATTTT

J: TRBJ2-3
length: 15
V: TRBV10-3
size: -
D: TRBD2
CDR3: CAISESSGGADTQYF
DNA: TGTGCCATCAGTGAGTCTAGCGGGGGGGCAGATACGCAGTATTTT

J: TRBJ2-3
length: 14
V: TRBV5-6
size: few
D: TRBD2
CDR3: CASSRGRGTDTQYF
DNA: TGTGCCAGCAGCCGAGGGCGGGGGACAGATACGCAGTATTTT

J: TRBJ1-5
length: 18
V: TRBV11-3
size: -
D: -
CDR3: CASSFRVARVQQNQPQHF
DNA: TGTGCCAGCAGCTTCAGGGTCGCTAGGGTCCAGCAAAATCAGCCCCAGCATTTT

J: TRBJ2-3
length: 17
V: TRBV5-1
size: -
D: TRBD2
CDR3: CASSRLAGSASTDTQYF
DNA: TGCGCCAGCAGTAGGCTAGCGGGGAGCGCTAGCACAGATACGCAGTATTTT

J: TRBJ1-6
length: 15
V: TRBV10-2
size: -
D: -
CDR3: CASHTDSSYNSPLHF
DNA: TGCGCCAGCCACACGGACAGCTCCTATAATTCACCCCTCCACTTT

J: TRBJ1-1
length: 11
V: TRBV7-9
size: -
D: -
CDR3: CASSFDSEAFF
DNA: TGTGCCAGCAGCTTTGACAGTGAAGCTTTCTTT

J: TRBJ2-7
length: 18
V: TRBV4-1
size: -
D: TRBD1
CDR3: CASSQEGRDRGSSYEQYF
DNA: TGCGCCAGCAGCCAGGAGGGAAGGGACAGGGGAAGCTCCTACGAGCAGTACTTC

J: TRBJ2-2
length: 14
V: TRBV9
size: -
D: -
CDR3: CASSVDRYTGELFF
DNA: TGTGCCAGCAGCGTAGATAGGTACACCGGGGAGCTGTTTTTT

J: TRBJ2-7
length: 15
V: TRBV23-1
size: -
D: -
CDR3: CASASPPGWSNDVYF
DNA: TGCGCCAGCGCATCCCCACCAGGGTGGTCAAATGATGTATACTTC

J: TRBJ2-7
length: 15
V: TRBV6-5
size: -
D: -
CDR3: CASSYLWGLSYEQYF
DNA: TGTGCCAGCAGTTACCTTTGGGGTCTCTCCTACGAGCAGTACTTC

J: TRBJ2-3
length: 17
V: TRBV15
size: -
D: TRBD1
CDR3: CATSREGRDRAADTQYF
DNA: TGTGCCACCAGCAGAGAGGGGCGGGACAGGGCCGCAGATACGCAGTATTTT

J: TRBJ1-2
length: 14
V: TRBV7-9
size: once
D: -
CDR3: CASTPGQGTYGYTF
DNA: TGTGCCAGCACCCCCGGGCAGGGAACTTATGGCTACACCTTC

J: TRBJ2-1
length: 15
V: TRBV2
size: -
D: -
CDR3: CASSPTRGNYNEQFF
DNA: TGTGCCAGCAGTCCCACTAGAGGGAACTACAATGAGCAGTTCTTC

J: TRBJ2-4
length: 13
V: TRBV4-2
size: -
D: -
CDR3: CASGQDTADIQYF
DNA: TGTGCCAGCGGCCAAGATACAGCAGACATTCAGTACTTC

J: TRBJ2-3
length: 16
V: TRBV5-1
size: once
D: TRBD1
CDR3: CASSLGTGGVTDTQYF
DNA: TGCGCCAGCAGCTTGGGGACAGGGGGCGTGACAGATACGCAGTATTTT

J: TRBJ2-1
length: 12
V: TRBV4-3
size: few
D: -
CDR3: CASSQKGNEQFF
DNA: TGCGCCAGCAGCCAAAAAGGCAATGAGCAGTTCTTC

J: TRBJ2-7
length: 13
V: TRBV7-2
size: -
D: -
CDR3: CASSSALLFEQYF
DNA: TGTGCCAGCAGCTCCGCCCTTTTATTTGAGCAGTACTTC

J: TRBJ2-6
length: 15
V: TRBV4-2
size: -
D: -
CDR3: CASTSQTSGANVLTF
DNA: TGTGCCAGCACTTCCCAAACCTCTGGGGCCAACGTCCTGACTTTC

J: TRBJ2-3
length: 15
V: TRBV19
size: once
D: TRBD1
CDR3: CASSPRTAGGDTQYF
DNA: TGTGCCAGTAGCCCCAGGACCGCAGGGGGAGATACGCAGTATTTT

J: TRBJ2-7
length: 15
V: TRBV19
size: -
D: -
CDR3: CASSLPGAGVYEQYF
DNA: TGTGCCAGTAGCCTCCCCGGGGCAGGAGTCTACGAGCAGTACTTC

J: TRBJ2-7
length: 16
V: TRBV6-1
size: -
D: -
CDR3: CASSEWTAGSSYEQYF
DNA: TGTGCCAGCAGTGAATGGACAGCCGGATCCAGCTACGAGCAGTACTTC

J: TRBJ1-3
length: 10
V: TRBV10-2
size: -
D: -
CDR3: CASRGNTIYF
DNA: TGCGCCAGCAGGGGAAACACCATATATTTT

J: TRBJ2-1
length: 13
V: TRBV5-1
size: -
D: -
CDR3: CASSPQGPGEQFF
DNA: TGCGCCAGCAGCCCTCAGGGTCCTGGTGAGCAGTTCTTC

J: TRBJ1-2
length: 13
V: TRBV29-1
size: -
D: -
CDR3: CSVGARLGHGYTF
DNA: TGCAGCGTTGGAGCTCGGTTGGGGCATGGCTACACCTTC

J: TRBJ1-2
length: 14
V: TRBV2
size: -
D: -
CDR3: CASSDPEGPYGYTF
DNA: TGTGCCAGCAGTGACCCGGAGGGCCCCTATGGCTACACCTTC

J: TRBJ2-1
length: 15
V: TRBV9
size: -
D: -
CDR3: CASSVDGGLYNEQFF
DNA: TGTGCCAGCAGCGTAGACGGGGGCCTATACAATGAGCAGTTCTTC

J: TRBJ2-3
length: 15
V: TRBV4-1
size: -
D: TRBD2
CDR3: CASSQVSGGDGTQYF
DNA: TGCGCCAGCAGCCAAGTCAGCGGGGGGGACGGTACGCAGTATTTT